This T cell receptor (beta chain) is drawn from a study of response to subunit inactivated influenza vaccine. Findings and limits, study-wide: Few new T cells, the authors suggested, are recruited by each seasonal influenza vaccination.

TCRdb ran MiXCR on the RT-PCR reads and lists one entry per CDR3 protein. The sample consists of roughly 650,000 distinct CDR3 sequences, approximately 14% of them appearing once. A word on this clonotype: Its antigen is not identified. The germline gene is not matched at one end of the junction; a read error may be the cause.

This CDR3 has 14 amino acids. Looked up from germline, CDR1 is MNHEY and CDR2 is SVGAGI. The sequenced sample was PBMCs from blood, obtained approximately 12 days after vaccination. This receptor was taken from a man aged 50 or older who received an inactivated influenza vaccine. The chain is built from TRBV6-5 and TRBJ2-7; perhaps TRBD1 as D (6 bases). As DNA, the CDR3 is TGTGCCAGCAGTTACTCCCGGACAGCTTACGTGCAGTACTTC. Encoded protein: CASSYSRTAYVQYF.